This entry is about one TCR beta chain. The sample is drawn from a study of blood T cell repertoires in COVID-19. Here immunoSEQ multiplex PCR was the method, and the copy in TCRdb shows in-frame clones only, minus some. This table has around 200,000 clones, 86% appearing once. The sequencing sample was made of PBMCs or T cells enriched from blood (not recorded which). This receptor was identified in a man in his forties with acute COVID-19.

CDR3 amino acids: CASSLSPNNEQFF. Written as DNA, the CDR3 is TGTGCCAGCAGCTTAAGCCCTAATAATGAGCAGTTCTTC. The chain has TRBV7-3 and TRBJ2-1; D not resolved. The V and J ends lost 1 base and 7 bases respectively, with 8 bases between them. The CDR3 is 13 amino acids. CDR1 and CDR2 (germline): SGHTA, FQGTGA.